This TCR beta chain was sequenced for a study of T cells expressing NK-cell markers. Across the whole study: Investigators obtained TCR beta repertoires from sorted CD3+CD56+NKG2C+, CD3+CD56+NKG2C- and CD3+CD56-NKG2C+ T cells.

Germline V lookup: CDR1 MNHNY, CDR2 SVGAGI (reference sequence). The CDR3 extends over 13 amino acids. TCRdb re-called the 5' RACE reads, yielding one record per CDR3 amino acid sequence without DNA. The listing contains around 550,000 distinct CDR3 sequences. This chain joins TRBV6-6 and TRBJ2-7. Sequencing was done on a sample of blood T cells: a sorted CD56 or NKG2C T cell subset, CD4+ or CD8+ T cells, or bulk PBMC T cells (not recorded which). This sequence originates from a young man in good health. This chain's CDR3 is CASSYFSWYEQYF.